Below, one TCR beta chain is given with its context. Its antigen is still unknown. Germline CDR1 is GTSNPN and CDR2 is SVGIG (reference sequence). V shed 4 bases, J shed 8 bases, and the junction held 3 bases outside the gene matches. The CDR3 extends over 11 amino acids. The data were obtained in a study of beta chain features in type 1 diabetes. General study results and limits: Healthy donors had naive, central memory and Treg TCRB repertoires that appeared less similar than those seen among patients. When VDJ junctions were examined, type 1 diabetes patients showed fewer insertions and more deletions. Type 1 diabetes patients showed a moderate but significant shortening of TCRB CDR3s in all four CD4+ subsets.

What was sequenced were expressed TCRB transcripts, since all of the isolated RNA had been reverse transcribed. TCRdb's copy holds only in-frame clones and misses some; the assay was immunoSEQ multiplex PCR. The data show hundreds of thousands of clones, about 32% seen once. Material: naive CD4+ T cells from blood. This receptor was identified in a man younger than 35 in good health. The chain recombines TRBV30 with TRBJ1-2; 8 nucleotides line up with TRBD1. For the CDR3, the DNA is TGTGCCTGGACAGGGGGCAGGGGCTACACCTTC. Its protein product is CAWTGGRGYTF.